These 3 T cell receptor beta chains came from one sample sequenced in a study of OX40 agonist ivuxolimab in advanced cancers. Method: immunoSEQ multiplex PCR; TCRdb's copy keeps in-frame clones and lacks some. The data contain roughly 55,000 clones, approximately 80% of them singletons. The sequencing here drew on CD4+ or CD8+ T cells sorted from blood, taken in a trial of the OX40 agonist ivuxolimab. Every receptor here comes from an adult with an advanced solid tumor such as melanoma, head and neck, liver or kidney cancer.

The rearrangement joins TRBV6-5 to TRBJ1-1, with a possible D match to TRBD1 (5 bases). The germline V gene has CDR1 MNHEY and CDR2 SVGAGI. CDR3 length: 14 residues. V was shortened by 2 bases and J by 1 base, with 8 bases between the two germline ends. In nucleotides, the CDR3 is TGTGCCAGCAGTTACCAGGGCTCGAACACTGAAGCTTTCTTT. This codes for CASSYQGSNTEAFF.

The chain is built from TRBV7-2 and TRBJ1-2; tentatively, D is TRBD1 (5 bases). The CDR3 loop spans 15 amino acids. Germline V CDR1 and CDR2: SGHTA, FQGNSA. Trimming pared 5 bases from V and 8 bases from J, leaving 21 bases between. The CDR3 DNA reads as TGTGCCAGCAGCCTTAGATGGGGGGACCTAGGAGGCTACACCTTC. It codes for CASSLRWGDLGGYTF.

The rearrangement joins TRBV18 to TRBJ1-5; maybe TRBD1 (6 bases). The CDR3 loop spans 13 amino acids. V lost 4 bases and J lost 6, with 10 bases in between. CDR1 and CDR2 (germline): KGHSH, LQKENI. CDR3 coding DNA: TGTGCCAGCTCACAGGGGGAGGGTCAGCCCCAGCATTTT. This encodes CASSQGEGQPQHF.